The 28 T cell receptor beta chains given below trace back to one sample, sequenced in a study of T cells after posttransplantation cyclophosphamide. Clones were read by immunoSEQ multiplex PCR, and TCRdb kept only the in-frame ones, dropping some. The data show about 36,000 clones, with none appearing a single time. The sample consisted of PBMCs. The origin of the receptors is a girl under 18 in good health, CMV-negative, and a related stem cell transplant donor.

This clone was seen many times. The chain uses TRBV1 and TRBJ1-2; the tabulated D call, TRBD1, remains unverified against the DNA. TRBV1 is assigned pseudogene status. The CDR3 consists of 14 residues. The CDR3 nucleotides read TGCACCAGCGGGGGCCCAGGCACGACTTATGGCTACACCTTC. Residues: CTSGGPGTTYGYTF.

This clone was seen a handful of times. The J gene is TRBJ2-5, the V gene TRBV10-3; no definite D call. Germline assignment: CDR1 ENHRY and CDR2 SYGVKD. The CDR3 is 12 residues long. The ends were cut back, 2 bases at V and 5 bases at J, with 6 bases in the middle. The DNA of the CDR3 is TGTGCCATCAGTGAGCGCAGGGAGACCCAGTACTTC. Protein: CAISERRETQYF.

This clone was detected many times. The chain combines TRBV19 with TRBJ1-5; perhaps TRBD1 as D (6 bases). Trimming stripped 0 bases from V and 6 bases from J, with 12 bases between. Germline loops: CDR1 LNHDA, CDR2 SQIVND (reference sequence). The CDR3 contains 15 residues. CDR3 sequence (DNA): TGTGCCAGTAGTATAGAGCCCTCAGGGGTTCAGCCCCAGCATTTT. This gives the protein CASSIEPSGVQPQHF.

This clone occurred many times. The DNA of the CDR3 is TGTGCCATCAGTGAGCCTGGGGGGACAGGGTATCCTCCAGATACGCAGTATTTT. It codes for CAISEPGGTGYPPDTQYF. This chain uses TRBV10-3 with TRBJ2-3; 9 nucleotides match TRBD1. V shed 2 bases, J shed 4 bases, and the junction held 13 bases outside the gene matches. This CDR3 region has 18 residues. CDR1 ENHRY and CDR2 SYGVKD come from the germline V gene.

This clone was observed many times. This chain links TRBV10-3 with TRBJ1-2, with a weak D call TRBD1 (6 bases). Germline V gene lookup returns CDR1 ENHRY and CDR2 SYGVKD. V was cut by 4 bases and J by 3 bases, with 24 bases left in between. There are 18 residues in the CDR3. The CDR3 here is CAISGFRDKRGRDYGYTF. The CDR3 DNA sequence: TGTGCCATCAGTGGTTTCCGGGACAAGCGAGGACGAGACTATGGCTACACCTTC.

This clone has ten or more counts. The rearrangement uses TRBV2 and TRBJ2-1, with D perhaps TRBD2 (5 bases). Trimming cost V 8 bases and J 4 bases, with 15 bases left between them. In germline, CDR1 is SNHLY, CDR2 FYNNEI. CDR3 length equals 14 residues. This chain's CDR3 is CASVWQTIYNEQFF. CDR3 in DNA: TGTGCCAGCGTGTGGCAGACTATTTACAATGAGCAGTTCTTC. Variable domain in full (rest from reference TRBV2 and TRBJ2-1): EPEVTQTPSHQVTQMGQEVILRCVPISNHLYFYWYRQILGQKVEFLVSFYNNEISEKSEIFDDQFSVERPDGSNFTLKIRSTKLEDSAMYFCASVWQTIYNEQFFGPGTRLTVL.

The chain has TRBV27 and TRBJ2-7; no clear D. Trimming removed 3 bases from V and 2 bases from J, with 14 bases in between. CDR3 length: 15 residues. Per the germline V gene, CDR1 is MNHEY and CDR2 is SMNVEV (reference sequence). CDR3 nucleotides: TGTGCCAGCAGTTTTCTGGCAGGTTCCACCTACGAGCAGTACTTC. It specifies CASSFLAGSTYEQYF.

This clone was seen ten or more times. The chain combines TRBV7-6 with TRBJ1-1, with D unresolved. Germline CDR1 is SGHVS and CDR2 is FNYEAQ. The CDR3 covers 11 residues. The V and J ends lost 1 base and 11 bases respectively, with 8 bases between them. CDR3: CASSLDGEAFF. DNA for the CDR3: TGTGCCAGCAGCTTAGACGGGGAGGCTTTCTTT.

This clone was observed at least ten times. This chain uses TRBV30 with TRBJ1-2; 7 bases fit TRBD1. Germline loops: CDR1 GTSNPN, CDR2 SVGIG (reference sequence). CDR3 length equals 14 residues. Trimming cost V 7 bases and J 4 bases; bases outside gene matches: 12. The CDR3 coding sequence is TGTGCCTCGGGACAGCGTAAAGTTGCCTATGGCTACACCTTC. As protein: CASGQRKVAYGYTF.

The table lists this clone with many counts. The rearrangement links TRBV2 to TRBJ2-1, with 7 positions matching TRBD1. Germline CDR1 is SNHLY and CDR2 is FYNNEI. The CDR3 extends over 14 amino acids. V gave up 8 bases and J gave up 7 bases; unmatched junction bases: 11. The CDR3 DNA sequence: TGTGCCAGCCGAAGCCGACAGGGCTGGAATGAGCAGTTCTTC. This codes for CASRSRQGWNEQFF.

The rearrangement uses TRBV14 and TRBJ2-7; D gene unclear. The germline CDR1 and CDR2 sequences are SGHDN and FVKESK. The CDR3 is made up of 12 amino acids. V was cut by 1 base and J by 6 bases, with 7 bases left in between. CDR3 sequence: CASSQGRGEQYF. CDR3 nucleotide sequence: TGTGCCAGCAGCCAAGGCCGCGGCGAGCAGTACTTC.

This clone occurred many times. V and J are TRBV19 and TRBJ2-7; D not certain. V lost 3 bases and J 9 bases, leaving 15 bases between the germline ends. Germline V gene lookup returns CDR1 LNHDA and CDR2 SQIVND (reference sequence). The CDR3 is made up of 13 amino acids. CDR3 region: CASSIASEWAQYF. CDR3 DNA sequence: TGTGCCAGTAGTATCGCCTCCGAGTGGGCGCAGTACTTC.

The chain recombines TRBV13 with TRBJ2-7; D is unclear. This CDR3 region has 12 residues. The V and J ends lost 3 bases and 7 bases respectively, with 10 bases between them. The germline V gene has CDR1 PRHDT and CDR2 FYEKMQ (reference sequence). DNA for the CDR3: TGTGCCAGCAGCTTCCGCCCTAATGAGCAGTACTTC. Translation: CASSFRPNEQYF. The variable domain in full, with the rest retrieved from reference TRBV13 and TRBJ2-7, is AAGVIQSPRHLIKEKRETATLKCYPIPRHDTVYWYQQGPGQDPQFLISFYEKMQSDKGSIPDRFSAQQFSDYHSELNMSSLELGDSALYFCASSFRPNEQYFGPGTRLTVT.

This chain connects TRBV28 to TRBJ2-7; 7 nucleotides align to TRBD1. The CDR3 has 14 amino acids. V shed 6 bases, J shed 6 bases, and the junction held 11 bases outside the gene matches. Germline CDR1 MDHEN, CDR2 SYDVKM. CDR3 loop: CASSPGTEVSEQYF. CDR3 DNA: TGTGCCAGCAGCCCCGGGACAGAGGTCTCCGAGCAGTACTTC.

The chain links TRBV2 to TRBJ2-1; a possible D gene is TRBD2 (5 bases). The CDR3 length is 17 residues. Germline V lookup: CDR1 SNHLY, CDR2 FYNNEI. V was clipped by 6 bases and J by 0 bases, with 18 bases between them. The CDR3 loop is CASRAEAAESSYNEQFF. The CDR3, as DNA: TGTGCCAGCAGGGCAGAGGCAGCGGAGAGCTCCTACAATGAGCAGTTCTTC. The full variable domain, its missing parts supplied by reference TRBV2 and TRBJ2-1, is EPEVTQTPSHQVTQMGQEVILRCVPISNHLYFYWYRQILGQKVEFLVSFYNNEISEKSEIFDDQFSVERPDGSNFTLKIRSTKLEDSAMYFCASRAEAAESSYNEQFFGPGTRLTVL.

This clone was counted only a few times. The chain carries TRBV6-1 and TRBJ1-5, with 8 bases aligning to TRBD1. Germline lookup yields CDR1 MNHNS and CDR2 SASEGT. The CDR3 sequence is 14 residues long. The junction had 6 bases not matched to a gene; V was cut back by 6 bases and J by 5 bases. The DNA for the CDR3 is TGTGCCAGCAGGGGCCAGGGGGCTCATCAGCCCCAGCATTTT. It translates to CASRGQGAHQPQHF.

By sample fraction, this clone is medium-sized. The genes are TRBV6-4 and TRBJ2-3; 9 nucleotides agree with TRBD1. Germline CDR1 is MRHNA and CDR2 is SNTAGT. The J segment lost 0 bases and the V segment lost 6 bases, leaving 4 bases of the junction unmatched. The CDR3 spans 15 residues. Written as DNA, the CDR3 is TGTGCCAGCAGCTCCGGGACAGGGAGCACAGATACGCAGTATTTT. Its protein is CASSSGTGSTDTQYF.

This clone was counted at least ten times. The chain has TRBV5-1 and TRBJ1-6; 8 bases are a match to TRBD1. From germline, CDR1 is SGHRS and CDR2 YFSETQ. V lost 0 bases, J lost 10 bases, and 6 bases stayed unmatched. The CDR3 sequence is 15 residues long. The chain's CDR3 is CASSLDQGAKSPLHF. The CDR3 DNA reads as TGCGCCAGCAGCTTGGATCAGGGGGCGAAGTCACCCCTCCACTTT.

The chain carries TRBV6-5 and TRBJ2-2; D call uncertain. The CDR3 runs to 15 residues. Germline values: CDR1 MNHEY, CDR2 SVGAGI. V dropped 6 bases and J dropped 0 bases, with 11 bases sitting between them. CDR3 loop: CASSADYPNTGELFF. The CDR3, as DNA: TGTGCCAGCAGCGCAGATTATCCGAACACCGGGGAGCTGTTTTTT.

This clone was detected a few times. The chain is built from TRBV25-1 and TRBJ2-1; maybe TRBD1 (5 bases). Germline V CDR1 and CDR2: MGHDK, SYGVNS. The CDR3 consists of 16 residues. The V gene lost 10 bases and the J gene lost 4 bases, with 23 bases spanning the gap. CDR3 nucleotide sequence: TGTGCCAATGCCCCTCATAAGACAGCAATATACAATGAGCAGTTCTTC. This codes for CANAPHKTAIYNEQFF.

This clone was found a few times. J is TRBJ1-2 and V is TRBV2; TRBD1 aligns across 10 bases. The J segment lost 8 bases and the V segment lost 6 bases, leaving 6 bases of the junction unmatched. Germline V gives CDR1 SNHLY, CDR2 FYNNEI. The CDR3 covers 13 residues. The CDR3 region has the DNA TGTGCCAGCAGAGACAGGGGGCTTGGCGGCTACACCTTC. Encoded protein: CASRDRGLGGYTF.

This clone has just a few counts. The chain has TRBV5-4 and TRBJ2-3; D possibly corresponds to TRBD2 (5 bases). Germline V CDR1 and CDR2: SGHNT, YYREEE (reference sequence). This CDR3 comprises 13 residues. Trimming pared 2 bases from V and 9 bases from J, leaving 13 bases between. The CDR3 region is CASSLEGPATQYF. The CDR3 DNA reads as TGTGCCAGCAGCTTAGAGGGCCCGGCCACGCAGTATTTT.

This clone came up many times. V usage is TRBV4-3 and J usage is TRBJ2-2, with D maybe TRBD2 (6 bases). The CDR3 contains 15 residues. Germline V lookup: CDR1 LGHNA, CDR2 YSLEER. The V and J ends lost 4 bases and 0 bases respectively, with 9 bases between them. The CDR3 sequence is CASSPRETNTGELFF. The CDR3 DNA reads as TGCGCCAGCAGCCCCCGGGAGACGAACACCGGGGAGCTGTTTTTT.

This clone was observed at least ten times. V is TRBV5-1 and J is TRBJ1-1, with 8 bases fitting TRBD1. V trimming: 0 bases; J trimming: 0 bases; junction bases outside the gene matches: 13. Germline-derived CDR1 and CDR2 are SGHRS and YFSETQ. The CDR3 sequence is 19 residues long. The CDR3, as DNA: TGCGCCAGCAGCTTGGCCTCTAGGCAGGGGGCCCCAATGAACACTGAAGCTTTCTTT. Translation: CASSLASRQGAPMNTEAFF.

This clone has at least ten counts. The rearrangement links TRBV27 to TRBJ2-1; TRBD2 aligns across 8 bases. The CDR3 sequence is 20 residues long. Unmatched junction bases numbered 17, after V lost 4 bases and J lost 0 bases. Germline values: CDR1 MNHEY, CDR2 SMNVEV (reference sequence). CDR3: CASSSRRLTGGLGSYNEQFF. In DNA, the CDR3 is TGTGCCAGCAGTTCCCGGCGACTAACGGGAGGGTTGGGCTCCTACAATGAGCAGTTCTTC.

This clone occurred many times. The genes are TRBV5-1 and TRBJ1-2; maybe TRBD1 (6 bases). This CDR3 contains 14 residues. CDR1 and CDR2 (germline): SGHRS, YFSETQ. V dropped 1 base and J dropped 0 bases, with 7 bases sitting between them. This chain's CDR3 is CASSLWTANYGYTF. CDR3 nucleotide sequence: TGCGCCAGCAGCTTGTGGACAGCTAACTATGGCTACACCTTC.

This clone was counted a few times. The chain recombines TRBV28 with TRBJ2-5; perhaps TRBD1 as D (6 bases). This CDR3 has 15 amino acids. Germline V lookup: CDR1 MDHEN, CDR2 SYDVKM. Trimming stripped 5 bases from V and 2 bases from J, with 15 bases between. The CDR3 nucleotides read TGTGCCAGCAGTCCTGGGGGCAGCCCGCAAGAGACCCAGTACTTC. This sequence encodes CASSPGGSPQETQYF.

The chain uses TRBV4-2 and TRBJ2-5; 7 nucleotides align to TRBD2. This CDR3 spans 17 amino acids. Trimming removed 4 bases from V and 5 bases from J; junction bases left unmatched: 16. Germline-derived CDR1 and CDR2 are LGHNA and YNFKEQ. Here the CDR3 DNA reads TGTGCCAGCAGCCCTCTGCCCAGCGGCGGGAGCCCCGAGACCCAGTACTTC. It translates to CASSPLPSGGSPETQYF.